The 23 T cell receptor beta chains presented below share a single source sample, sequenced in a study of T cell responses to AZD1222 COVID-19 vaccine. The protocol was immunoSEQ multiplex PCR, while the TCRdb copy is restricted to in-frame clones and leaves out a portion. This sample yields 100,000 to 140,000 clones, of which 87% are seen a single time; approximately 4.8% belongs to the top ten. Here the sequenced sample was peripheral blood, taken 28 days after the second AZD1222 dose. The receptors shown here come from an adult who received the AZD1222 COVID-19 vaccine.

The chain combines TRBV30 with TRBJ1-2, with D uncertain. The CDR3 extends over 12 amino acids. Germline V gene lookup returns CDR1 GTSNPN and CDR2 SVGIG (reference sequence). V was cut by 0 bases and J by 6 bases, with 8 bases left in between. The chain's CDR3 is CAWSVGLNGYTF. The DNA of the CDR3 is TGTGCCTGGAGTGTAGGTCTCAATGGCTACACCTTC.

The J gene is TRBJ2-5, the V gene TRBV24-1; 7 bases agree with TRBD1. The CDR3 sequence is 15 residues long. CDR1 is KGHDR, CDR2 SFDVKD, per germline. The V segment lost 3 bases and the J segment 0 bases; nucleotides outside the gene matches: 3. For the CDR3, the DNA is TGTGCCACCAGTGATCCGGGACAGAACCAAGAGACCCAGTACTTC. Protein sequence: CATSDPGQNQETQYF.

The V gene is TRBV5-4, the J gene TRBJ1-1; D may be TRBD1 (6 bases). Germline CDR1 reads SGHNT; CDR2 reads YYREEE (reference sequence). V was clipped by 5 bases and J by 8 bases, with 22 bases between them. This CDR3 comprises 15 residues. The CDR3 loop reads CASRYGEGGSREAFF. The DNA for the CDR3 is TGTGCCAGCAGATACGGCGAGGGGGGTTCCAGAGAAGCTTTCTTT.

This clone was counted between two and nine times. The V and J genes are TRBV5-8 and TRBJ1-2; TRBD1 agrees at 8 bases. Germline trimming cut 2 bases from V and 0 bases from J; bases unmatched to any gene: 3. The germline gives CDR1 SGHTS, CDR2 YDEGEE. This CDR3 is built from 15 residues. The DNA for the CDR3 is TGTGCCAGCAGCTTAGGGACAGGAGCTAACTATGGCTACACCTTC. Its protein is CASSLGTGANYGYTF.

With respect to this clone: An end of the junction differs from the germline gene, which may be a read error. The chain uses TRBV5-8 and TRBJ2-3; tentative D call: TRBD1 (6 bases). There are 14 residues in the CDR3. Per the germline V gene, CDR1 is SGHTS and CDR2 is YDEGEE. In nucleotides, the CDR3 is TGTGCCAGCAGTTCTGGGGGCCCCACAGCTACGCAGTATTTT. This gives the protein CASSSGGPTATQYF.

The chain links TRBV13 to TRBJ2-1, with a possible D match to TRBD1 (5 bases). V lost 1 base and J lost 2, with 12 bases in between. The germline V gene encodes CDR1 PRHDT and CDR2 FYEKMQ (reference sequence). The CDR3 covers 16 residues. The CDR3 DNA is TGTGCCAGCAGCTTAGACCGGGCAGGGACCTACAATGAGCAGTTCTTC. Amino acid sequence: CASSLDRAGTYNEQFF.

The chain carries TRBV5-1 and TRBJ1-2; 8 nucleotides align to TRBD1. CDR1 is SGHRS and CDR2 is YFSETQ in the germline V gene. J lost 8 bases, V lost 1 base, and 19 bases had no gene match. The CDR3 spans 18 residues. CDR3 amino acids: CASSLSPLDRVMFRGYTF. In DNA, the CDR3 is TGCGCCAGCAGCTTGTCCCCACTGGACAGGGTCATGTTTCGGGGCTACACCTTC.

V gene TRBV4-1 combines with J gene TRBJ2-1; TRBD2 aligns across 9 bases. This CDR3 spans 16 amino acids. With 3 bases clipped from V and 9 bases from J, the junction kept 12 bases outside the gene matches. Germline assignment: CDR1 MGHRA and CDR2 YSYEKL. CDR3 protein: CASSQAVGAGGSEQFF. The CDR3 coding sequence is TGCGCCAGCAGCCAGGCCGTTGGAGCGGGGGGCAGTGAGCAGTTCTTC.

The chain is built from TRBV5-1 and TRBJ2-3, with 8 nucleotides matching TRBD2. V lost 1 base, J lost 4 bases, and 11 bases stayed unmatched. The CDR3 spans 17 residues. Looked up from germline, CDR1 is SGHRS and CDR2 is YFSETQ. The CDR3 reads CASSLPATSGGADTQYF. The CDR3 bases are TGCGCCAGCAGCTTGCCCGCTACTAGCGGTGGGGCAGATACGCAGTATTTT.

The chain uses TRBV6-5 and TRBJ2-2, with TRBD1 identical over 8 bases. V dropped 2 bases and J dropped 1; count of bases not matched to a gene: 0. The CDR3 spans 15 residues. Germline values: CDR1 MNHEY, CDR2 SVGAGI. The CDR3 loop reads CASSYGTGNTGELFF. The CDR3, as DNA: TGTGCCAGCAGTTACGGGACAGGGAACACCGGGGAGCTGTTTTTT.

This sequence joins TRBV18 and TRBJ1-6; D is unclear. V shed 3 bases and J shed 7 bases, with 16 bases lying between them. This CDR3 is built from 16 residues. CDR1 and CDR2 (germline): KGHSH, LQKENI. Written as DNA, the CDR3 is TGTGCCAGCTCACCCCGATCTCCTGCTACCAATTCACCCCTCCACTTT. This translates into CASSPRSPATNSPLHF.

The chain recombines TRBV6-1 with TRBJ2-3; possibly TRBD2 for D (5 bases). This CDR3 is 12 amino acids long. Germline V gene sequence: CDR1 MNHNS, CDR2 SASEGT. V lost 3 bases, J lost 9 bases, and 10 bases lay in between. Here the CDR3 reads CASSDGESTQYF. The DNA of the CDR3 is TGTGCCAGCAGTGATGGGGAGAGCACGCAGTATTTT.

This sequence joins TRBV6-5 and TRBJ1-5, with D possibly matching TRBD1 (5 bases). In germline, CDR1 is MNHEY, CDR2 SVGAGI. The CDR3 loop spans 14 amino acids. V lost 0 bases, J lost 4 bases, and 7 bases lay in between. The CDR3 coding sequence is TGTGCCAGCAGTTACTCGAAGGGGAATCAGCCCCAGCATTTT. Its protein product is CASSYSKGNQPQHF.

The chain carries TRBV10-1 and TRBJ2-1; tentative D call: TRBD2 (5 bases). CDR1 and CDR2 (germline): WNHNN, SYGVQD (reference sequence). The CDR3 is made up of 16 amino acids. V lost 4 bases and J lost 2, with 15 bases in between. CDR3 sequence: CASSVSWLATYNEQFF. The CDR3 bases are TGCGCCAGCAGTGTCAGCTGGTTAGCGACCTACAATGAGCAGTTCTTC.

The V call is TRBV18, the J call TRBJ1-5, with D perhaps matching TRBD1 (6 bases). Trimming pared 0 bases from V and 7 bases from J, leaving 7 bases between. CDR1 is KGHSH and CDR2 is LQKENI in the germline V gene. The CDR3 has 13 residues. CDR3 nucleotide sequence: TGTGCCAGCTCACCACCGAGGGGGCAGCCCCAGCATTTT. This gives the protein CASSPPRGQPQHF.

The V call is TRBV19, the J call TRBJ2-7; 8 positions agree with TRBD1. Germline V gene data show CDR1 as LNHDA and CDR2 as SQIVND (reference sequence). The CDR3 extends over 14 amino acids. Losses at the gene ends were 4 bases for V and 3 bases for J; bases not matched to a gene: 5. The CDR3 spells CASSSGQGSYEQYF. The CDR3 DNA reads as TGTGCCAGTAGTAGTGGACAGGGAAGCTACGAGCAGTACTTC.

This chain links TRBV6-5 with TRBJ2-1; D tentatively reads TRBD1 or TRBD2 (6 bases each). Trimming stripped 6 bases from V and 9 bases from J, with 18 bases between. This CDR3 has 14 residues. Looked up from germline, CDR1 is MNHEY and CDR2 is SVGAGI. The CDR3 DNA is TGTGCCAGCAGGCCGGGGGCCCCAGGCGTTGAGCAGTTCTTC. Protein: CASRPGAPGVEQFF.

The CDR3 DNA reads as TGTGCCAGCAGCTTCCGGGACAGGGTTAATCGCACTGAAGCTTTCTTT. Translating gives CASSFRDRVNRTEAFF. This chain connects TRBV7-9 to TRBJ1-1; TRBD1 matches at 9 bases. The length of the CDR3 is 16 residues. The V gene end was trimmed by 3 bases and the J gene end by 4 bases; junction bases not matched to a gene: 9. Germline CDR1 reads SEHNR; CDR2 reads FQNEAQ (reference sequence).

The rearrangement links TRBV28 to TRBJ1-5, with 7 positions matching TRBD1. This CDR3 contains 15 residues. V was clipped by 3 bases and J by 6 bases; unmatched bases: 8. Germline CDR1 reads MDHEN; CDR2 reads SYDVKM. The CDR3 protein is CASSFVGGVIQPQHF. CDR3 sequence (DNA): TGTGCCAGCAGTTTTGTAGGGGGCGTTATTCAGCCCCAGCATTTT.

This clone was observed a few times. The same CDR3 is also encoded by other DNA sequences in this sample. The chain combines TRBV6-5 with TRBJ2-2, with D perhaps TRBD1 (6 bases). Per germline, CDR1 MNHEY and CDR2 SVGAGI. V shed 5 bases and J shed 3 bases, with 13 bases lying between them. The CDR3 has 15 amino acids. DNA for the CDR3: TGTGCCAGCAGTACAGGGCAGGGGTACACCGGGGAGCTGTTTTTT. Its protein is CASSTGQGYTGELFF.

In this sample, this clone turned up once. V gene TRBV2 combines with J gene TRBJ1-5; D is possibly TRBD1 (6 bases). The CDR3 spans 15 residues. Trimming shortened V by 6 bases and J by 2 bases, and 14 bases separated the two germline ends. Germline CDR1 reads SNHLY; CDR2 reads FYNNEI. This CDR3 is CASSKQGGGNQPQHF. In DNA, the CDR3 is TGTGCCAGCAGCAAACAGGGAGGCGGCAATCAGCCCCAGCATTTT.

This rearrangement joins TRBV7-9 to TRBJ2-5; 7 bases line up with TRBD2. This CDR3 region has 14 residues. Germline assignment: CDR1 SEHNR and CDR2 FQNEAQ (reference sequence). Trimming at V came to 11 bases and at J to 4 bases, leaving 13 bases not matched to a gene. The CDR3 region is CAHRRDYSSETQYF. In DNA, the CDR3 is TGTGCCCACCGGAGGGACTACTCTTCAGAGACCCAGTACTTC.

The CDR3 sequence: CASSRFTRTGSFDTQYF. The CDR3 DNA follows: TGTGCCAGCAGCCGATTTACGAGGACAGGGTCATTTGATACGCAGTATTTT. This rearrangement joins TRBV5-4 to TRBJ2-3; 8 nucleotides match TRBD1. Germline CDR1 is SGHNT and CDR2 is YYREEE (reference sequence). This CDR3 is 17 amino acids long. V dropped 4 bases and J dropped 6; count of bases not matched to a gene: 16. Together with reference TRBV5-4 and TRBJ2-3, the CDR3 gives the full variable domain: ETGVTQSPTHLIKTRGQQVTLRCSSQSGHNTVSWYQQALGQGPQFIFQYYREEENGRGNFPPRFSGLQFPNYSSELNVNALELDDSALYLCASSRFTRTGSFDTQYFGPGTRLTVL.